One and the same sample provided the 26 T cell receptor beta chains below, sequenced in a study of beta chain features in type 1 diabetes. Since all of the isolated RNA was reverse transcribed, expressed TCRB transcripts were what got sequenced. Method: immunoSEQ multiplex PCR; TCRdb's copy keeps in-frame clones and lacks some. The table lists 350,000 to 450,000 clones, about 15% of them singletons. Sequencing was carried out using naive CD4+ T cells from blood. These receptors all come from a woman aged 18-29 years in good health.

This clone was observed a handful of times. The chain carries TRBV7-9 and TRBJ2-7, with 11 bases fitting TRBD1. Germline loops: CDR1 SEHNR, CDR2 FQNEAQ (reference sequence). J was trimmed by 6 bases and V by 3 bases; bases with no gene match: 4. The CDR3 loop spans 14 amino acids. The CDR3 region has the DNA TGTGCCAGCAGCTTCCGGGACAGGGGGGTCGAGCAGTACTTC. Its translation: CASSFRDRGVEQYF. The variable domain in full, with the rest retrieved from reference TRBV7-9 and TRBJ2-7, is DTGVSQNPRHKITKRGQNVTFRCDPISEHNRLYWYRQTLGQGPEFLTYFQNEAQLEKSRLLSDRFSAERPKGSFSTLEIQRTEQGDSAMYLCASSFRDRGVEQYFGPGTRLTVT.

This clone was counted only a few times. The chain links TRBV7-2 to TRBJ2-7; 13 bases fit TRBD2. After removal of 6 bases from V and 3 bases from J, the junction contained 5 bases not matched to a gene. Germline values: CDR1 SGHTA, CDR2 FQGNSA. The CDR3 is 15 residues long. The CDR3 nucleotides read TGTGCCAGCAGAGGACTAGCGGGAGTTAGCTACGAGCAGTACTTC. The encoded protein is CASRGLAGVSYEQYF. The entire variable domain, with the rest obtained from reference TRBV7-2 and TRBJ2-7, is as follows: GAGVSQSPSNKVTEKGKDVELRCDPISGHTALYWYRQSLGQGLEFLIYFQGNSAPDKSGLPSDRFSAERTGGSVSTLTIQRTQQEDSAVYLCASRGLAGVSYEQYFGPGTRLTVT.

This clone was counted a few times. V and J are TRBV7-9 and TRBJ1-5; TRBD1 might be the D (6 bases). This CDR3 has 16 amino acids. Between the trimmed V and J ends, which lost 2 bases and 5 bases, there was a span of 16 bases. Germline V CDR1 and CDR2: SEHNR, FQNEAQ (reference sequence). The CDR3 here is CASSLSHGRGDQPQHF. CDR3 DNA: TGTGCCAGCAGCTTAAGTCATGGCAGGGGTGATCAGCCCCAGCATTTT.

This clone was detected a few times. The chain joins TRBV29-1 to TRBJ1-2, with 7 bases identical to TRBD1. CDR3 size: 13 residues. The V gene end was trimmed by 7 bases and the J gene end by 4 bases; junction bases not matched to a gene: 9. Germline-derived CDR1 and CDR2 are SQVTM and ANQGSEA. The DNA of the CDR3 is TGCAGCGCCAGCACAGGGGACTCCTATGGCTACACCTTC. It encodes CSASTGDSYGYTF.

The chain employs TRBV30 and TRBJ1-5; maybe TRBD1 (6 bases). Germline CDR1 and CDR2: GTSNPN and SVGIG (reference sequence). V was trimmed by 5 bases and J by 4 bases, leaving 12 bases between them. This CDR3 spans 13 amino acids. CDR3 residues: CAWGEGGNQPQHF. CDR3 DNA sequence: TGTGCCTGGGGGGAGGGGGGAAATCAGCCCCAGCATTTT.

The rearrangement joins TRBV29-1 to TRBJ2-7; perhaps TRBD1 as D (6 bases). The germline gives CDR1 SQVTM, CDR2 ANQGSEA. The CDR3 covers 13 residues. Trimming removed 6 bases from V and 0 bases from J, with 12 bases in between. The CDR3 here is CSVAGDNSYEQYF. The DNA of the CDR3 is TGCAGCGTCGCCGGGGACAACTCCTACGAGCAGTACTTC.

This clone came up a few times. V usage is TRBV6-1 and J usage is TRBJ2-7; D gene ambiguous. With 0 bases removed from V and 3 bases from J, the gap between germline ends came to 15 bases. The CDR3 loop spans 16 amino acids. The germline V gene has CDR1 MNHNS and CDR2 SASEGT. The CDR3 spells CASSEAYSWQNYEQYF. In DNA form, the CDR3 reads TGTGCCAGCAGTGAAGCGTACAGTTGGCAAAACTACGAGCAGTACTTC.

This clone turned up a few times. V usage is TRBV30 and J usage is TRBJ1-4; D may be TRBD1 (6 bases). V lost 3 bases to trimming and J lost 4 bases, with 18 bases between them. This CDR3 spans 16 amino acids. Germline loops: CDR1 GTSNPN, CDR2 SVGIG (reference sequence). This chain's CDR3 is CAWRRTGMTVNEKLFF. CDR3 DNA: TGTGCCTGGAGACGAACAGGGATGACCGTTAATGAAAAACTGTTTTTT.

This clone turned up a few times. The rearrangement uses TRBV5-1 and TRBJ2-2; 11 nucleotides match TRBD2. J lost 10 bases, V lost 0 bases, and 8 bases had no gene match. This CDR3 contains 16 residues. Germline-derived CDR1 and CDR2 are SGHRS and YFSETQ. The CDR3, as DNA: TGCGCCAGCAGCTTGGACGGTAGCGGGAGGGCCGTGGAGCTGTTTTTT. Its protein product is CASSLDGSGRAVELFF.

This clone showed up just a few times. The V gene is TRBV18, the J gene TRBJ2-6; D is perhaps TRBD1 (6 bases). Germline CDR1 reads KGHSH; CDR2 reads LQKENI. Trimming took 5 bases from V and 0 from J, leaving 11 bases between them. The CDR3 has 16 residues. In DNA, the CDR3 is TGTGCCAGCTCAAACAGGGATCACTCTGGGGCCAACGTCCTGACTTTC. Protein sequence: CASSNRDHSGANVLTF.

V gene TRBV6-5 combines with J gene TRBJ2-3; TRBD1 is a possible D gene (6 bases). Germline CDR1 reads MNHEY; CDR2 reads SVGAGI. The CDR3 runs to 15 residues. The V gene lost 6 bases and the J gene lost 9 bases, with 22 bases spanning the gap. The CDR3, as DNA: TGTGCCAGCAGGATGGGGGCAGACCACAGAAGGACGCAGTATTTT. This sequence encodes CASRMGADHRRTQYF.

This clone was observed a handful of times. The chain couples TRBV11-2 to TRBJ2-1, with 11 bases lining up with TRBD2. The CDR3 length is 13 residues. The germline gives CDR1 SGHAT, CDR2 FQNNGV. After removal of 2 bases from V and 9 bases from J, the junction contained 0 bases not matched to a gene. The CDR3: CASSLLAGGEQFF. The CDR3 nucleotides are TGTGCCAGCAGCTTACTAGCGGGAGGTGAGCAGTTCTTC.

A few counts support this clone. The chain has TRBV28 and TRBJ1-1; D is possibly TRBD1 (5 bases). Germline CDR1 MDHEN, CDR2 SYDVKM. The CDR3 has 14 residues. V was cut by 2 bases and J by 5 bases, with 12 bases left in between. In nucleotides, the CDR3 is TGTGCCAGCAGTTTAGTTCAGGGAAGTACTGAAGCTTTCTTT. Translation gives CASSLVQGSTEAFF.

A few counts support this clone. V gene TRBV4-3 combines with J gene TRBJ2-3, with 8 bases matching TRBD2. V trimming: 0 bases; J trimming: 1 base; junction bases outside the gene matches: 0. The CDR3 runs to 15 residues. Looked up from germline, CDR1 is LGHNA and CDR2 is YSLEER. The CDR3 nucleotides are TGCGCCAGCAGCCAAGAGACTAGCGGCACAGATACGCAGTATTTT. Protein: CASSQETSGTDTQYF.

V and J are TRBV7-9 and TRBJ2-5; 8 bases map to TRBD1. After removal of 5 bases from V and 0 bases from J, the junction contained 2 bases not matched to a gene. Per germline, CDR1 SEHNR and CDR2 FQNEAQ (reference sequence). The CDR3 covers 14 residues. In DNA, the CDR3 is TGTGCCAGCAGCGGACAGGGAGACCAAGAGACCCAGTACTTC. Translating it yields CASSGQGDQETQYF.

This clone has more than one count but fewer than ten. V gene TRBV28 combines with J gene TRBJ2-1; 8 bases line up with TRBD2. This CDR3 is built from 15 residues. In germline, CDR1 is MDHEN, CDR2 SYDVKM. V gave up 7 bases and J gave up 7 bases; unmatched junction bases: 12. The CDR3 DNA reads as TGTGCCAGCAACCCTAGCGGGTCCGGGGGTAATGAGCAGTTCTTC. Translating gives CASNPSGSGGNEQFF.

V is TRBV5-1 and J is TRBJ2-3; TRBD2 matches 8 bases. The CDR3 spans 16 residues. Germline loops: CDR1 SGHRS, CDR2 YFSETQ. V trimming: 5 bases; J trimming: 2 bases; junction bases outside the gene matches: 10. The CDR3 sequence is CASRATSATFTDTQYF. CDR3 nucleotide sequence: TGCGCCAGCAGAGCGACTAGCGCGACTTTCACAGATACGCAGTATTTT.

The table lists this clone with a few counts. This chain uses TRBV5-1 with TRBJ2-7, with TRBD2 matching over 8 bases. The V segment lost 4 bases and the J segment 4 bases; nucleotides outside the gene matches: 10. Germline V gene sequence: CDR1 SGHRS, CDR2 YFSETQ. This CDR3 contains 15 residues. The CDR3 region is CASSPLAGGRYEQYF. CDR3 coding DNA: TGCGCCAGCAGCCCCCTTGCGGGGGGTCGTTACGAGCAGTACTTC.

The chain employs TRBV27 and TRBJ2-5; 8 bases map to TRBD2. Germline CDR1 reads MNHEY; CDR2 reads SMNVEV (reference sequence). J was trimmed by 5 bases and V by 4 bases; bases with no gene match: 9. This CDR3 comprises 15 residues. The CDR3 sequence is CASSSPGLAGETQYF. CDR3 sequence (DNA): TGTGCCAGCAGTTCCCCCGGACTAGCAGGGGAGACCCAGTACTTC.

The chain uses TRBV15 and TRBJ2-7, with 10 bases aligning to TRBD2. The CDR3 totals 18 residues. V shed 0 bases, J shed 7 bases, and the junction held 15 bases outside the gene matches. Germline V gene lookup returns CDR1 LNHNV and CDR2 YYDKDF (reference sequence). This chain's CDR3 is CATSRDLISGLAVSEQYF. DNA for the CDR3: TGTGCCACCAGCAGAGATCTCATCTCTGGACTAGCGGTCTCGGAGCAGTACTTC.

The rearrangement uses TRBV9 and TRBJ2-1; D is uncertain. Trimming pared 4 bases from V and 7 bases from J, leaving 21 bases between. Germline loops: CDR1 SGDLS, CDR2 YYNGEE. The length of the CDR3 is 16 residues. This CDR3 is CASSKGRVLAANEQFF. DNA for the CDR3: TGTGCCAGCAGCAAAGGCCGGGTCCTGGCGGCGAATGAGCAGTTCTTC.

The rearrangement uses TRBV29-1 and TRBJ1-1, with 7 positions matching TRBD1. Per germline, CDR1 SQVTM and CDR2 ANQGSEA. V was pared by 7 bases and J by 3 bases, with 11 bases of the junction left unmatched. The CDR3 spans 14 residues. The CDR3 is CSAPRGTGDTEAFF. As DNA, the CDR3 is TGCAGCGCCCCTCGAGGAACAGGGGACACTGAAGCTTTCTTT.

This clone was picked up a small number of times. V gene TRBV20-1 combines with J gene TRBJ2-7, with D unclear. The CDR3 totals 11 residues. The germline V gene has CDR1 DFQATT and CDR2 SNEGSKA (reference sequence). Trimming left V 3 bases short and J 5 bases short, with 8 bases between. The CDR3 here is CSASGLNEQYF. For the CDR3, the DNA is TGCAGTGCTAGTGGTCTAAACGAGCAGTACTTC.

There are a few counts of this clone. The chain links TRBV5-4 to TRBJ2-2, with 9 bases fitting TRBD2. The CDR3 runs 16 residues. V shed 2 bases, J shed 4 bases, and the junction held 6 bases outside the gene matches. Germline V gene data show CDR1 as SGHNT and CDR2 as YYREEE (reference sequence). The CDR3 sequence: CASSFGGRATTGELFF. CDR3 in DNA: TGTGCCAGCAGCTTCGGCGGGAGGGCCACCACCGGGGAGCTGTTTTTT. Based on the CDR3 plus reference TRBV5-4 and TRBJ2-2, the full variable domain is ETGVTQSPTHLIKTRGQQVTLRCSSQSGHNTVSWYQQALGQGPQFIFQYYREEENGRGNFPPRFSGLQFPNYSSELNVNALELDDSALYLCASSFGGRATTGELFFGEGSRLTVL.

There are a few counts of this clone. The J gene is TRBJ1-4, the V gene TRBV4-3; 8 nucleotides line up with TRBD1. CDR1 is LGHNA and CDR2 is YSLEER in the germline V gene. V trimming: 0 bases; J trimming: 7 bases; junction bases outside the gene matches: 4. This CDR3 comprises 15 residues. CDR3 sequence (DNA): TGCGCCAGCAGCCAAGAAGGACAGGGAGGTGAAAAACTGTTTTTT. It translates to CASSQEGQGGEKLFF.

V is TRBV6-5 and J is TRBJ2-1; 10 bases line up with TRBD1. Per germline, CDR1 MNHEY and CDR2 SVGAGI. The V and J ends lost 0 bases and 8 bases, in that order; junction bases with no gene match: 7. This CDR3 comprises 16 residues. The CDR3 region is CASSYSGTGAIHEQFF. The DNA for the CDR3 is TGTGCCAGCAGTTACTCCGGGACAGGGGCTATCCATGAGCAGTTCTTC.